This T cell receptor beta chain is from a study of blood T cell repertoires in COVID-19. CDR3 length: 15 residues. In germline, CDR1 is LGHNA, CDR2 YSLEER. V was cut by 2 bases and J by 0 bases, with 11 bases left in between. Clones were read by immunoSEQ multiplex PCR, and TCRdb kept only the in-frame ones, dropping some. The table lists roughly 150,000 clones, more than 80% of them singletons. The clonotype comes from a woman aged 55-75 years with COVID-19, enrolled during active disease. The rearrangement uses TRBV4-3 and TRBJ2-7; D unclear. The material sequenced was peripheral blood. The DNA for the CDR3 is TGCGCCAGCAGCCAACGGGTCTCCCCCTCCTACGAGCAGTACTTC. This encodes CASSQRVSPSYEQYF.